A single sample gave rise to the 10 T cell receptor beta chains below, sequenced in a study of cytomegalovirus exposure and HLA in healthy donors (dated by TCRdb to 2016 to 2017). The method behind the library was the immunoSEQ multiplex PCR assay. TCRdb carries this immuneACCESS record with in-frame sequences only. Its versions omit some clonotypes, under half of them owing to an unresolved V gene in the studies checked, with the rest unexplained. The sample data list roughly 150,000 clones, and about 86% of these were observed just once. The ten largest clones represent around 2.1% of the sample. Sequenced: PBMCs. The receptors derive from a young woman in good health and CMV-seronegative.

J is TRBJ2-7 and V is TRBV27, with D possibly being TRBD2 (6 bases). CDR1 is MNHEY, CDR2 SMNVEV, per germline (reference sequence). Trimming pared 8 bases from V and 12 bases from J, leaving 17 bases between. This CDR3 has 11 residues. CDR3 coding DNA: TGTGCCAGCCGCTGGGGGGACCGTTGGTACTTC. This encodes CASRWGDRWYF.

In the case of this clone: Relative to the germline gene, one junction end is altered; a read error may explain this. This rearrangement joins TRBV27 to TRBJ2-5, with D possibly TRBD2 on 5 matching bases. Looked up from germline, CDR1 is MNHEY and CDR2 is SMNVEV (reference sequence). The CDR3 is made up of 14 amino acids. The CDR3 protein is CASRLSRAGETQYF. In DNA form, the CDR3 reads TGTGCCAGCAGGTTATCAAGGGCGGGAGAGACCCAGTACTTC.

V gene TRBV19 combines with J gene TRBJ1-5; 8 positions agree with TRBD1. CDR3 size: 17 residues. The germline CDR1 and CDR2 sequences are LNHDA and SQIVND (reference sequence). After removal of 5 bases from V and 4 bases from J, the junction contained 13 bases not matched to a gene. The CDR3: CASSSLPGQVGNQPQHF. The CDR3 bases are TGTGCCAGTAGTTCATTACCGGGACAGGTTGGAAATCAGCCCCAGCATTTT.

As for this clone: A read error may account for a junction end that differs from germline. The V call is TRBV7-9, the J call TRBJ1-3; possibly TRBD1 for D (5 bases). The CDR3 spans 17 residues. The V gene's germline CDR1 is SEHNR and CDR2 FQNEAQ (reference sequence). In DNA form, the CDR3 reads TGTGCCAGCAGCTTACTCCACAACAAGGGGCCTGGCAACACCATATATTTT. As protein: CASSLLHNKGPGNTIYF.

This clone has more than one count but fewer than ten. The CDR3 region is CASSPQMSGSGLNTEAFF. CDR3 bases: TGCGCCAGCAGCCCTCAAATGTCGGGGTCGGGATTGAACACTGAAGCTTTCTTT. The chain is built from TRBV5-1 and TRBJ1-1; no clear D gene. CDR1 and CDR2 from the germline V gene are SGHRS and YFSETQ. This CDR3 has 18 amino acids. The V and J ends lost 4 bases and 0 bases respectively, with 22 bases between them. Complete variable domain (other parts from reference TRBV5-1 and TRBJ1-1): KAGVTQTPRYLIKTRGQQVTLSCSPISGHRSVSWYQQTPGQGLQFLFEYFSETQRNKGNFPGRFSGRQFSNSRSEMNVSTLELGDSALYLCASSPQMSGSGLNTEAFFGQGTRLTVV.

V is TRBV29-1 and J is TRBJ2-7; D gene ambiguous. The germline V gene has CDR1 SQVTM and CDR2 ANQGSEA. The CDR3 sequence is 14 residues long. The V end was cut by 7 bases, the J end by 0 bases, with 16 bases between. CDR3 sequence: CSAVPFESSYEQYF. CDR3 in DNA: TGCAGCGCTGTTCCGTTTGAGAGCTCCTACGAGCAGTACTTC.

The V and J genes are TRBV5-4 and TRBJ1-2, with TRBD1 matching over 8 bases. Trimming took 4 bases from V and 6 from J; bases not matched to a gene: 11. Germline V gives CDR1 SGHNT, CDR2 YYREEE (reference sequence). The CDR3 runs 15 residues. In DNA form, the CDR3 reads TGTGCCAGCAGCCAATCCCCGGACAGGGTAAATGGCTACACCTTC. Translating gives CASSQSPDRVNGYTF.

The chain has TRBV6-5 and TRBJ2-5, with D uncertain. Germline CDR1 MNHEY, CDR2 SVGAGI. V was shortened by 2 bases and J by 2 bases, with 9 bases between the two germline ends. CDR3 length: 14 residues. The CDR3: CASSYRESQETQYF. The CDR3 DNA is TGTGCCAGCAGTTACCGAGAGAGTCAAGAGACCCAGTACTTC.

The rearrangement uses TRBV6-5 and TRBJ1-1; TRBD1 agrees at 9 bases. The CDR3 spans 14 residues. Per germline, CDR1 MNHEY and CDR2 SVGAGI. J gave up 5 bases and V 2 bases, and 3 bases lay outside the gene matches. CDR3 sequence: CASSYRTGETEAFF. Here the CDR3 DNA reads TGTGCCAGCAGTTACAGGACAGGGGAGACTGAAGCTTTCTTT.

This chain uses TRBV10-3 with TRBJ2-5; 13 nucleotides match TRBD2. Trimming took 8 bases from V and 2 from J; bases not matched to a gene: 8. The germline V gene has CDR1 ENHRY and CDR2 SYGVKD. This CDR3 is 16 amino acids long. Here the CDR3 reads CAISEGTSGVQETQYF. For the CDR3, the DNA is TGTGCCATCTCGGAAGGGACTAGCGGGGTTCAAGAGACCCAGTACTTC.